Following are 18 T cell receptor beta chains from one sample sequenced in a study of cytomegalovirus exposure and HLA in healthy donors. The PCR employed 60 Vbeta primers together with 13 Jbeta primers. TCRdb's table, derived via immunoSEQ multiplex PCR, lists solely in-frame clones and lacks some. The sample holds some 160,000 clones, 80% to 85% seen once. Sequenced material: PBMCs. These receptor sequences come from a male donor in good health and CMV-seronegative.

The chain's CDR3 is CASSPWDFGYEQYF. For the CDR3, the DNA is TGTGCCAGCAGCCCATGGGACTTCGGCTACGAGCAGTACTTC. The rearrangement links TRBV14 to TRBJ2-7; TRBD2 is a possible D gene (6 bases). This CDR3 spans 14 amino acids. Trimming removed 4 bases from V and 3 bases from J, with 13 bases in between. Germline loops: CDR1 SGHDN, CDR2 FVKESK.

The chain recombines TRBV5-6 with TRBJ1-2; 8 positions agree with TRBD1. Germline trimming cut 4 bases from V and 8 bases from J; bases unmatched to any gene: 10. This CDR3 has 14 amino acids. In germline, CDR1 is SGHDT, CDR2 YYEEEE. The DNA for the CDR3 is TGTGCCAGCAGCCGCCTGACAGGGACAGGAGGCTACACCTTC. Its translation: CASSRLTGTGGYTF.

CDR3 sequence reads: CASSLVPGANYEQYF. Written as DNA, the CDR3 is TGTGCCAGCAGCTTAGTACCAGGGGCGAATTACGAGCAGTACTTC. The rearrangement links TRBV7-9 to TRBJ2-7, with a weak D call TRBD1 (6 bases). The CDR3 has 15 residues. Trimming stripped 1 base from V and 4 bases from J, with 14 bases between. CDR1 and CDR2 from the germline V gene are SEHNR and FQNEAQ (reference sequence).

The chain carries TRBV9 and TRBJ2-1; 7 positions match TRBD2. This CDR3 is built from 12 residues. Germline V lookup: CDR1 SGDLS, CDR2 YYNGEE. V dropped 7 bases and J dropped 2; count of bases not matched to a gene: 0. The CDR3 nucleotides are TGTGCCAGCGGGAGGGCCTACAATGAGCAGTTCTTC. Amino acid sequence: CASGRAYNEQFF.

The V and J genes are TRBV27 and TRBJ2-1; 7 positions match TRBD2. The CDR3 runs 17 residues. Losses at the gene ends were 9 bases for V and 4 bases for J; bases not matched to a gene: 18. Germline values: CDR1 MNHEY, CDR2 SMNVEV (reference sequence). CDR3 DNA sequence: TGTGCCAGTTCCGACGTATTTAGGCTAGCGGATTACAATGAGCAGTTCTTC. Translated: CASSDVFRLADYNEQFF.

The V and J genes are TRBV2 and TRBJ2-7; 7 bases are shared with TRBD1. Per the germline V gene, CDR1 is SNHLY and CDR2 is FYNNEI. There are 14 residues in the CDR3. Trimming removed 4 bases from V and 6 bases from J; junction bases left unmatched: 9. The CDR3 DNA reads TGTGCCAGCAGTGGTAATAGGGGGCCAAGCGAGCAGTACTTC. Amino acids: CASSGNRGPSEQYF.

J is TRBJ2-7 and V is TRBV19; 8 bases fit TRBD2. In germline, CDR1 is LNHDA, CDR2 SQIVND (reference sequence). Germline trimming cut 3 bases from V and 4 bases from J; bases unmatched to any gene: 8. The CDR3 consists of 15 residues. The CDR3 protein is CASSIGAGGTYEQYF. CDR3 nucleotide sequence: TGTGCCAGTAGTATTGGGGCGGGAGGAACGTACGAGCAGTACTTC.

The rearrangement links TRBV5-4 to TRBJ2-7; 10 positions agree with TRBD1. The CDR3 sequence is 13 residues long. The ends lost 6 bases at V and 5 bases at J; junction bases unmatched: 5. The germline CDR1 and CDR2 sequences are SGHNT and YYREEE (reference sequence). CDR3 protein: CASNDRGLDEQYF. DNA for the CDR3: TGTGCCAGCAACGACAGGGGGCTGGACGAGCAGTACTTC.

The V call is TRBV7-9, the J call TRBJ1-2; no definite D call. The germline gives CDR1 SEHNR, CDR2 FQNEAQ (reference sequence). Deletions cut 1 base from V and 7 bases from J, with 19 bases between. The CDR3 length is 16 residues. Written as DNA, the CDR3 is TGTGCCAGCAGCTTAGATTCGCAGGCCGCTGAGAGTGGCTACACCTTC. Its translation: CASSLDSQAAESGYTF.

The chain combines TRBV6-5 with TRBJ2-1, with unresolved D. V was trimmed by 0 bases and J by 8 bases, leaving 11 bases between them. Looked up from germline, CDR1 is MNHEY and CDR2 is SVGAGI. The CDR3 runs 14 residues. CDR3 in DNA: TGTGCCAGCAGTTACTCTCCCCCGCCGGATGAGCAGTTCTTC. This encodes CASSYSPPPDEQFF.

The CDR3 loop reads CASSPGTGAYEQYF. Written as DNA, the CDR3 is TGTGCCAGCTCACCAGGGACAGGAGCCTACGAGCAGTACTTC. The chain recombines TRBV18 with TRBJ2-7, with 8 bases aligning to TRBD1. Looked up from germline, CDR1 is KGHSH and CDR2 is LQKENI. The V and J ends lost 2 bases and 2 bases, in that order; junction bases with no gene match: 2. The CDR3 totals 14 residues.

The J gene is TRBJ2-3, the V gene TRBV29-1; 7 bases match TRBD1. The V gene end was trimmed by 6 bases and the J gene end by 0 bases; junction bases not matched to a gene: 3. CDR3 length: 13 amino acids. CDR1 and CDR2 (germline): SQVTM, ANQGSEA. As DNA, the CDR3 is TGCAGCGTCGGGACAGATAGCACAGATACGCAGTATTTT. It yields the protein CSVGTDSTDTQYF.

The CDR3 nucleotides are TGTGCCAGCAGCCGGACTAGCGGGGGGGAAGAGACCCAGTACTTC. Translation gives CASSRTSGGEETQYF. This chain uses TRBV5-4 with TRBJ2-5; 15 bases fit TRBD2. V lost 4 bases and J lost 3; bases outside the gene matches: 1. The CDR3 is 15 residues long. Germline lookup yields CDR1 SGHNT and CDR2 YYREEE (reference sequence).

About this clone itself: The same CDR3 is also encoded by other DNA sequences in this sample. This sequence joins TRBV11-3 and TRBJ2-7; maybe TRBD1 (6 bases). CDR1 and CDR2 (germline): SGHNT, YENEEA. This CDR3 spans 14 amino acids. The V end was cut by 1 base, the J end by 4 bases, with 11 bases between. The CDR3 here is CASSLGGQGYEQYF. The CDR3 DNA is TGTGCCAGCAGCTTAGGGGGACAAGGGTACGAGCAGTACTTC.

The V gene is TRBV29-1, the J gene TRBJ1-2, with D perhaps TRBD1 (6 bases). CDR3 size: 13 residues. The germline CDR1 and CDR2 sequences are SQVTM and ANQGSEA. V was cut by 6 bases and J by 6 bases, with 17 bases left in between. In nucleotides, the CDR3 is TGCAGCGTCGGTGGGGGCCCTATGGATGGCTACACCTTC. It yields the protein CSVGGGPMDGYTF.

The J gene is TRBJ2-2, the V gene TRBV7-8; 8 nucleotides line up with TRBD1. The length of the CDR3 is 16 residues. Germline V gene lookup returns CDR1 SGHVS and CDR2 FQNEAQ. The ends lost 1 base at V and 5 bases at J; junction bases unmatched: 6. CDR3 DNA: TGTGCCAGCAGCTTAGGCGGGACAGGTCGGACCGGGGAGCTGTTTTTT. Translation gives CASSLGGTGRTGELFF.

The chain couples TRBV7-8 to TRBJ2-7, with a tentative D call TRBD1 (6 bases). V lost 2 bases, J lost 5 bases, and 19 bases lay in between. Germline values: CDR1 SGHVS, CDR2 FQNEAQ. CDR3 size: 16 residues. This chain's CDR3 is CASSLFSTGSTHEQYF. CDR3 in DNA: TGTGCCAGCAGCTTATTTTCTACAGGGAGTACCCACGAGCAGTACTTC.

This clone was counted a single time. CDR3 amino acids: CAISETGGREQYF. The CDR3 DNA reads TGTGCCATCAGTGAGACAGGGGGAAGGGAGCAGTACTTC. The chain couples TRBV10-3 to TRBJ2-7, with 8 bases fitting TRBD1. The germline CDR1 and CDR2 sequences are ENHRY and SYGVKD. The CDR3 has 13 residues. J was trimmed by 7 bases and V by 2 bases; bases with no gene match: 4.